The T cell receptor beta chain described here comes from a study of radiotherapy plus CTLA-4 blockade in lung cancer. About the research overall: Objective responses were seen in around a sixth of patients, disease control in more than 30%. General study findings and limits: Radiotherapy was combined with ipilimumab, and tumor-derived TCR clones then expanded in blood.

With ipilimumab providing CTLA-4 blockade, focal radiation was administered to patients who had chemo-refractory metastatic non-small-cell lung cancer. As to this clone: Its antigen is undetermined.

The germline gives CDR1 SNHLY, CDR2 FYNNEI. V gave up 4 bases and J gave up 5 bases, with 15 bases separating them. The CDR3 sequence is 15 residues long. The repertoire was sequenced with immunoSEQ multiplex PCR; TCRdb's copy has only in-frame clones and lacks some. The sample has roughly 42,000 clones; 60% to 80% are singletons. The input for sequencing was peripheral blood, taken from a patient treated with radiotherapy plus ipilimumab. The V gene is TRBV2, the J gene TRBJ1-5, with D perhaps matching TRBD1 (5 bases). The TCR originated in a human donor with non-small cell lung cancer that progressed on radiotherapy plus ipilimumab. CDR3 residues: CASSAGTVGHQPQHF. The DNA of the CDR3 is TGTGCCAGCAGTGCCGGGACTGTCGGCCATCAGCCCCAGCATTTT.